What follows are 8 T cell receptor beta chains derived from one specimen sequenced in a study of blood T cell repertoires in COVID-19. Profiling relied on immunoSEQ multiplex PCR, and the TCRdb table lists in-frame clones only, not all of them. The sample carries tens of thousands of clones, about 87% recorded once. The material sequenced was peripheral blood. Every receptor here comes from a human donor in a cohort sampled during active COVID-19. The donor label of this sample is uncertain.

This clone was recorded once. The chain employs TRBV5-1 and TRBJ2-6; 9 bases match TRBD2. The CDR3 runs to 17 residues. Germline values: CDR1 SGHRS, CDR2 YFSETQ. V dropped 7 bases and J dropped 4; count of bases not matched to a gene: 12. The CDR3 sequence is CASSMSGGRSGANVLTF. For the CDR3, the DNA is TGCGCCAGCTCAATGAGCGGGGGGCGTTCAGGGGCCAACGTCCTGACTTTC.

This chain joins TRBV15 and TRBJ1-1; possible D gene TRBD1, 5 bases. Between the trimmed V and J ends, which lost 5 bases and 1 base, there was a span of 11 bases. The CDR3 loop spans 14 amino acids. CDR1 and CDR2 (germline): LNHNV, YYDKDF (reference sequence). CDR3 sequence: CATSYDGGNTEAFF. The CDR3 nucleotides are TGTGCCACCAGCTATGACGGGGGGAACACTGAAGCTTTCTTT.

The chain uses TRBV25-1 and TRBJ2-3; 7 nucleotides agree with TRBD2. The V gene end was trimmed by 8 bases and the J gene end by 0 bases; junction bases not matched to a gene: 5. The CDR3 is made up of 14 amino acids. In germline, CDR1 is MGHDK, CDR2 SYGVNS. CDR3 sequence reads: CASAGSGSTDTQYF. DNA for the CDR3: TGTGCCAGCGCGGGTAGCGGGAGCACAGATACGCAGTATTTT.

The chain is built from TRBV6-5 and TRBJ1-2; TRBD1 is a possible D gene (6 bases). V was clipped by 6 bases and J by 10 bases, with 15 bases between them. This CDR3 contains 12 residues. Germline loops: CDR1 MNHEY, CDR2 SVGAGI. The CDR3 reads CASSDTGSDYTF. The DNA for the CDR3 is TGTGCCAGCAGCGATACAGGGAGCGACTACACCTTC.

The V gene is TRBV2, the J gene TRBJ2-4; TRBD2 agrees at 8 bases. CDR1 and CDR2 (germline): SNHLY, FYNNEI. With 1 base clipped from V and 8 bases from J, the junction kept 4 bases outside the gene matches. CDR3 length equals 14 residues. The chain's CDR3 is CASSEDGRGDIQYF. CDR3 DNA: TGTGCCAGCAGTGAAGACGGGAGGGGGGACATTCAGTACTTC.

The chain recombines TRBV24-1 with TRBJ2-3, with D perhaps matching TRBD2 (6 bases). V lost 4 bases, J lost 1 base, and 11 bases lay in between. Germline V gene data show CDR1 as KGHDR and CDR2 as SFDVKD. The CDR3 extends over 15 amino acids. DNA for the CDR3: TGTGCCACCAGTGAGTATCCGGGAGGCACAGATACGCAGTATTTT. Protein: CATSEYPGGTDTQYF.

The chain is built from TRBV5-4 and TRBJ2-2; no clear D gene. Germline V gives CDR1 SGHNT, CDR2 YYREEE (reference sequence). This CDR3 region has 15 residues. Trimming took 0 bases from V and 0 from J, leaving 6 bases between them. DNA for the CDR3: TGTGCCAGCAGCTTGGGAGAGGCGAACACCGGGGAGCTGTTTTTT. It yields the protein CASSLGEANTGELFF.

This clone was counted a single time. The CDR3 bases are TGTGCCAGCAGCCCAACCGGGACAGGGAATTCACCCCTCCACTTT. Translated, it gives CASSPTGTGNSPLHF. The genes are TRBV14 and TRBJ1-6; 9 bases fit TRBD1. The trim removed 4 bases at V and 7 bases at J, leaving 5 bases unmatched. The germline V gene has CDR1 SGHDN and CDR2 FVKESK. The CDR3 runs to 15 residues.